These T cell receptor beta chains were read from a single sample in a study of blood T cell repertoires in COVID-19. Generated by immunoSEQ multiplex PCR, the TCRdb table keeps only in-frame clones and is missing some. This table holds approximately 350,000 clones, over 70% found once. Specimen: peripheral blood. The receptors originated from a woman in her forties or fifties with COVID-19, enrolled during active disease. CDR3s include the opening cysteine and the closing phenylalanine or tryptophan. Size is omitted from some rows. Given values are once, few, many or a class for expanded clones.

TRBJ1-2	TRBV7-2	NA	CASTLQGTGYGYTF
TRBJ2-3	TRBV9	NA	CASSVLGGGTDTQYF
TRBJ2-7	TRBV25-1	once	CASSEYSGTGFYYEQYF
TRBJ1-1	TRBV6-4	NA	CASSRTGRTEAFF
TRBJ1-1	TRBV2	NA	CASSEGTQGWNTEAFF
TRBJ1-2	TRBV11-2	NA	CASSFRGTDGYTF
TRBJ2-5	TRBV5-4	once	CASSLGDRAQETQYF
TRBJ2-7	TRBV6-2/TRBV6-3	once	CASSYRGYEQYF
TRBJ2-2	TRBV24-1	NA	CATSAMEGLNTGELFF
TRBJ2-7	TRBV4-1	NA	CASSQDVESGRPYEQYF
TRBJ1-1	TRBV7-2	NA	CASSLQQGFEAFF
TRBJ2-5	TRBV6-5	NA	CASSYGGTSAETQYF
TRBJ2-5	TRBV18	NA	CASSHIGQGGPWTQYF
TRBJ2-3	TRBV7-2	NA	CASSLRTPSPRADTQYF
TRBJ1-5	TRBV10-2	NA	CASKGIQNQPQHF
TRBJ2-3	TRBV29-1	NA	CSVVIGGPDTQYF